This T cell receptor (beta chain) was sequenced in a study of T cells in Graves' hyperthyroidism and ophthalmopathy. General observations from the study: Ophthalmopathy cases were set apart from stable hyperthyroidism by a 13 V-J model.

This CDR3 contains 15 residues. CDR1 SGHAT and CDR2 FQNNGV come from the germline V gene. The germline V and J ends were trimmed by 0 bases and 7 bases, with 13 bases remaining between them. This clonotype showed up many times. Its antigen is currently unknown. RNA transcripts gave rise to amplified TCR beta CDR3 regions. Carried out on the TCR CDR3, a first-round RT-PCR used the HTBI primer set. MiXCR was run by TCRdb on the multiplex PCR reads, yielding one entry per CDR3 protein. The sample includes fewer than 450,000 distinct CDR3 sequences, 13% to 15% of them seen just once. The TCR originated in a woman aged 60-75 years with Graves' ophthalmopathy. The source material was blood. The chain recombines TRBV11-2 with TRBJ2-1; possibly TRBD2 for D (6 bases). This CDR3 is CASSLETGGKNEQFF. CDR3 in DNA: TGTGCCAGCAGCTTAGAAACCGGCGGGAAAAATGAGCAGTTCTTC.